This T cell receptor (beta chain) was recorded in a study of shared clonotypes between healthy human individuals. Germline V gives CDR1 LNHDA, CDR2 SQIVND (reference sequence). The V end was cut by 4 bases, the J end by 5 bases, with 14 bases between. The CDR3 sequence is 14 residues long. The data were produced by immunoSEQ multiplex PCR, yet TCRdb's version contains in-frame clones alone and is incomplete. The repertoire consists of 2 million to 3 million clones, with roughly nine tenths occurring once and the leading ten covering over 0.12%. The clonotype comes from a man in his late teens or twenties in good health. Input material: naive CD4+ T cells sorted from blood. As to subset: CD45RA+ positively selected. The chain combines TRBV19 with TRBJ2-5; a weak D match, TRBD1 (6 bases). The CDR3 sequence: CASSRNRASETQYF. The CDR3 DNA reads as TGTGCCAGTAGTAGAAACAGGGCGTCTGAGACCCAGTACTTC. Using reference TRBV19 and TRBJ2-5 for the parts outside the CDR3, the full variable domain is DGGITQSPKYLFRKEGQNVTLSCEQNLNHDAMYWYRQDPGQGLRLIYYSQIVNDFQKGDIAEGYSVSREKKESFPLTVTSAQKNPTAFYLCASSRNRASETQYFGPGTRLLVL.